This T cell receptor beta chain came from a study of T cells after yellow fever vaccination. General observations from the study: Relatively few clonotypes were ones that appeared in both CD4 and CD8 compartments.

From the 5' RACE reads, TCRdb called clonotypes with MiXCR, one entry per CDR3 protein. The repertoire has about 320,000 distinct CDR3 sequences, about 10% of them found once; the top ten carry approximately 3%. CDR1 and CDR2 (germline): LGHNA, YSLEER. The CDR3 sequence is 19 residues long. V was pared by 0 bases and J by 0 bases, with 11 bases of the junction left unmatched. Comment on this clonotype: The antigen remains undetermined.

This rearrangement joins TRBV4-3 to TRBJ2-7; 10 bases match TRBD2. The sample in question was CD4+ T cells sorted from PBMCs, obtained 45 days after the yellow fever booster vaccination. The sequence was obtained from a man between 18 and 29 years old who received the YFV17D yellow fever vaccine. DNA for the CDR3: TGCGCCAGCAGCCAAGAAGGGCTAGCGGGGGTCAAGCACTCCTACGAGCAGTACGTC. Its translation: CASSQEGLAGVKHSYEQYV.